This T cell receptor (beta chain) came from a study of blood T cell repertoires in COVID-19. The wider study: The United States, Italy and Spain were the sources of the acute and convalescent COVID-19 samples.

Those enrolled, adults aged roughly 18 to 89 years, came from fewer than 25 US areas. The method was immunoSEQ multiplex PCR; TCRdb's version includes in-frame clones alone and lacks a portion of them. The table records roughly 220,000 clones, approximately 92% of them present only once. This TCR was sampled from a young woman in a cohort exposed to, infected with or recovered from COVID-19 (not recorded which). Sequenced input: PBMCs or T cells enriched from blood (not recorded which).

The CDR3 DNA follows: TGTGCCAGCAGTTCTAGGTTTAGTGAAAAACTGTTTTTT. This gives the protein CASSSRFSEKLFF. This chain uses TRBV28 with TRBJ1-4; D gene unclear. Trimming cost V 4 bases and J 7 bases, with 10 bases left between them. Germline-derived CDR1 and CDR2 are MDHEN and SYDVKM. The CDR3 extends over 13 amino acids.